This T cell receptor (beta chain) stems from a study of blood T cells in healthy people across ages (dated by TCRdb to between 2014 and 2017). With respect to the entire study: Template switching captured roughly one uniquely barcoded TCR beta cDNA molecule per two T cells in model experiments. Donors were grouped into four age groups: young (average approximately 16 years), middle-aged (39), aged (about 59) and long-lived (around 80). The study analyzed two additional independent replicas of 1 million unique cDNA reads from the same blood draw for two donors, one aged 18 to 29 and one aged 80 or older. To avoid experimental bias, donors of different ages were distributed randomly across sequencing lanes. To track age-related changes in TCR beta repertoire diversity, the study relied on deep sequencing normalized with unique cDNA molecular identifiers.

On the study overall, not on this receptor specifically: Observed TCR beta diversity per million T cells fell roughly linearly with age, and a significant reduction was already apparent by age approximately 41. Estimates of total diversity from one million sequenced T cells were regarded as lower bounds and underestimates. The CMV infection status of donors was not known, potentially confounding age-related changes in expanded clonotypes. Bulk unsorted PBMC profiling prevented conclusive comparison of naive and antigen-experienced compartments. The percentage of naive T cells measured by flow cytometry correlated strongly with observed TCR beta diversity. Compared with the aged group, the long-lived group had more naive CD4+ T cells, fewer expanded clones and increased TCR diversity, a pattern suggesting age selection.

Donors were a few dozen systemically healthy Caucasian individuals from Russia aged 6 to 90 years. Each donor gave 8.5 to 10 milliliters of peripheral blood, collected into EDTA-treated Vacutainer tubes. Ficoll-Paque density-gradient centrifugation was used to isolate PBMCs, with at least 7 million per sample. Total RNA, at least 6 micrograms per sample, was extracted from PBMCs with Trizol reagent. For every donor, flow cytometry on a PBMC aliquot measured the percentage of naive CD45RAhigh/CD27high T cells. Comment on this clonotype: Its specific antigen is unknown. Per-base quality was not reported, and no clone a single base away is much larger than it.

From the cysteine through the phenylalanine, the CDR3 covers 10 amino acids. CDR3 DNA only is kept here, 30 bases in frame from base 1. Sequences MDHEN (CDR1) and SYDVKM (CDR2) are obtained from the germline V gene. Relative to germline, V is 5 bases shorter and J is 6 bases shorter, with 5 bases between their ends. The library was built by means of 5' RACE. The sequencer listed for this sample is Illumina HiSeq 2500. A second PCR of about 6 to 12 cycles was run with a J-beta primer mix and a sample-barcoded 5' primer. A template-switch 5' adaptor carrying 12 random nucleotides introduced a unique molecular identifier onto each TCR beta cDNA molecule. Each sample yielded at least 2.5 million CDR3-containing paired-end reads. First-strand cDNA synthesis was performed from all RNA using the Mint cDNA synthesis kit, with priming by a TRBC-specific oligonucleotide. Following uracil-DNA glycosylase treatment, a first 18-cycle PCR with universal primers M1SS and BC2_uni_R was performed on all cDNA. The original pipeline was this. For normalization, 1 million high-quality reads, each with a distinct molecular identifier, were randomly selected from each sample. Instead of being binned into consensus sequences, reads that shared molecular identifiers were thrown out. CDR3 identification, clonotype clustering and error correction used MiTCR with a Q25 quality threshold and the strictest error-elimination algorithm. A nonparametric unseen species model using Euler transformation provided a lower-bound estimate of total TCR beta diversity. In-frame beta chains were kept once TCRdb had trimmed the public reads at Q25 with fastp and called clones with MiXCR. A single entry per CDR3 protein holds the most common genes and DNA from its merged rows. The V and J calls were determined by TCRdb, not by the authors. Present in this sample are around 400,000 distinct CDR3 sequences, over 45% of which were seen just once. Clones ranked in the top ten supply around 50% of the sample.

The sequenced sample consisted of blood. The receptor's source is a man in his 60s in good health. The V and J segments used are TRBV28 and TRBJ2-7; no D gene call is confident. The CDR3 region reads CASSTTEQYF. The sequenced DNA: TGTGCCAGCAGTACTACCGAGCAGTACTTC.